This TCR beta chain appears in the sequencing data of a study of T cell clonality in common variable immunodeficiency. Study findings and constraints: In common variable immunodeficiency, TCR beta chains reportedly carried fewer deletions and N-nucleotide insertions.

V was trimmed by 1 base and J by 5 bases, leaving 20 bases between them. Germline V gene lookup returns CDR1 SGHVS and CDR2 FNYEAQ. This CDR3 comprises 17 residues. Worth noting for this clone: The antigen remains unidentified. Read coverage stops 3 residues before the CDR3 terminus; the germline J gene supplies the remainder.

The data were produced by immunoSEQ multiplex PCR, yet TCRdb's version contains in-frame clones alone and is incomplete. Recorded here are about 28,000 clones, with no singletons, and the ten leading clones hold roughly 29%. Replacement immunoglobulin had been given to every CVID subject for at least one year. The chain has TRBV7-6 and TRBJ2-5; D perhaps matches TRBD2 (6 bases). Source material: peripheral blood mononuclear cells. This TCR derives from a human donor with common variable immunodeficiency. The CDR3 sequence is CASSLEVGGRGRETQYF. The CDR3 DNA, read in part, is TGTGCCAGCAGCTTAGAGGTCGGGGGAAGGGGTAGGGAGACC.